This is a list of T cell receptor beta chains from one sample in a study of PD-L1 blockade in urothelial cancer. Clones were read by immunoSEQ multiplex PCR, and TCRdb kept only the in-frame ones, dropping some. The table has over 30,000 clones, over 75% seen once. Sequenced here: PBMCs, sampled around atezolizumab (anti-PD-L1) treatment. The receptor set was obtained from a man in his 60s with urothelial cancer. Both conserved end residues are trimmed from each CDR3. A D gene is named only where the DNA matches it firmly. Expanded clones are given a class, and other clones once, few, many or no size at all.

V gene,D gene,J gene,clone size,CDR3 protein
TRBV2,.,TRBJ1-6,.,ASRQGTEFSTLH
TRBV29-1,.,TRBJ2-6,.,SVEEDNGLSGANVLT
TRBV7-8,TRBD2,TRBJ2-5,once,ASSPGSSGSEETQY
TRBV6-1,.,TRBJ2-1,.,ASSEALVLENNEQF
TRBV28,TRBD2,TRBJ2-3,once,ASRQLAGEVDTQY
TRBV29-1,TRBD2,TRBJ2-4,.,SARSGRGKNIQY
TRBV5-1,TRBD2,TRBJ2-1,.,ASSSSGSYNEQF
TRBV6-4,.,TRBJ1-1,few,ASSDREAF
TRBV6-5,TRBD1,TRBJ1-1,.,ASSYSPPGGTEAF
TRBV15,.,TRBJ2-3,.,ATRAGPDTQY
TRBV30,TRBD2,TRBJ2-1,.,AWSVQGGLAGHGEQF
TRBV5-1,.,TRBJ2-1,.,ASSPIGRSGSNEQF
TRBV12-5,TRBD1,TRBJ1-1,.,ASGLEQGGEAF
TRBV7-3,TRBD2,TRBJ2-3,.,ASSLRTSVTDTQY
TRBV28,TRBD1,TRBJ1-5,.,ASTPGQGGQPQH
TRBV14,.,TRBJ2-7,.,ASSQGAGYEQY
TRBV7-2,.,TRBJ1-1,.,ASSSRSRDTEAF
TRBV27,.,TRBJ1-2,.,ASSPRLRPNFNYGYT
TRBV5-1,.,TRBJ1-2,.,ASSVGSRGGYT
TRBV2,.,TRBJ2-7,.,ASSEGGSYEQY
TRBV15,.,TRBJ2-5,.,ATSRAAAGETQY
TRBV11-3,.,TRBJ2-2,.,ASSHGQSNTGELF
TRBV10-3,TRBD1,TRBJ1-6,.,AISESAGGAGSPLH
TRBV5-1,.,TRBJ1-6,.,ASSLVAGFNSPLH
TRBV2,.,TRBJ2-7,.,ASKGARVEQY
TRBV5-1,TRBD2,TRBJ2-7,.,ASSLEAGGFHEQY
TRBV19,TRBD1,TRBJ1-1,.,ASSQLTGQGAEAF
TRBV29-1,TRBD2,TRBJ2-2,.,SVGGGSNTGELF
TRBV25-1,.,TRBJ1-3,.,ASSEGGLSDTIY
TRBV27,TRBD1,TRBJ2-1,.,ASSLGYTGVGNEQF
TRBV7-2,TRBD2,TRBJ2-5,.,ASSSPGLALKTQY
TRBV10-3,TRBD1,TRBJ2-3,.,AISGPGQGALGTDTQY
TRBV7-2,.,TRBJ1-5,.,ASSRDSRGNQPQH
TRBV6-6,.,TRBJ1-2,.,ASTPSEGYT
TRBV28,.,TRBJ1-2,.,AIGGYTQDYGYT
TRBV5-4,TRBD1,TRBJ1-2,few,ASSFPGQSLSGYT
TRBV6-5,TRBD1,TRBJ1-3,once,ASSSRDRGSGNTIY
TRBV7-3,TRBD1,TRBJ1-2,.,ASSSSGGNWGGYT
TRBV5-1,TRBD1,TRBJ2-2,.,ASSLVVTGSTGELF
TRBV15,.,TRBJ2-1,.,ATSAGMEQF
TRBV21-1,.,TRBJ2-7,.,ASSERQREGNEQY
TRBV9,.,TRBJ2-6,.,ASSVAGSRPVSGANVLT
TRBV7-3,TRBD2,TRBJ2-7,.,ASGGGVAGEQY
TRBV28,TRBD1,TRBJ1-5,.,ASSPRQGNSNQPQH
TRBV18,TRBD2,TRBJ2-7,.,ASSPKELAGAREQY
TRBV5-1,TRBD1,TRBJ2-7,.,ASRRGPSYEQY
TRBV19,.,TRBJ2-5,.,ASSILLQETQY
TRBV11-1,.,TRBJ2-7,.,ASSSRGRSSYEQY
TRBV27,TRBD2,TRBJ2-2,.,ASSLKGRLAGEGTGELF
TRBV11-3,.,TRBJ2-3,.,ASSYNGGTDTQY
TRBV29-1,TRBD1,TRBJ2-5,few,SVEGQGLQETQY
TRBV30,.,TRBJ2-5,once,AWSGSRETQY
TRBV27,TRBD2,TRBJ2-7,.,ASSLLAGDYEQY
TRBV29-1,TRBD1,TRBJ1-4,once,SVAPGGGEKLF
TRBV6-1,.,TRBJ1-3,.,ASSEAGSGPPN
TRBV28,TRBD1,TRBJ1-2,.,ASRPTGRNYGYT
TRBV7-8,TRBD2,TRBJ2-4,.,ASSLGRGVNIQY
TRBV30,.,TRBJ2-7,.,AWRAGTYEQY
TRBV15,.,TRBJ2-5,.,ATGRLEEETQY
TRBV9,.,TRBJ1-1,.,ASSPEEGRTEAF